The 10 T cell receptor beta chains below were found in one sample sequenced in a study of blood T cell repertoires in COVID-19 (dated by TCRdb to about 2020). Libraries were prepared through the immunoSEQ multiplex PCR assay. Imported from immuneACCESS, the table was reduced by TCRdb to in-frame sequences with V and J called. These copies leave out some clones; in studies compared against another copy, an unresolved V gene accounts for under half, and the cause of the remainder is not known. The sample table records approximately 99,000 clones; about 89% of these occur just once. 15% to 20% of the sample comes from the top ten. Sequenced material: peripheral blood. These receptors were taken from a human donor in a cohort sampled during active COVID-19.

This sequence joins TRBV28 and TRBJ2-1; the match to TRBD1 covers 8 bases. The CDR3 length is 11 residues. V lost 6 bases, J lost 12 bases, and 4 bases stayed unmatched. Germline-derived CDR1 and CDR2 are MDHEN and SYDVKM. Here the CDR3 reads CASSLTGGQFF. The CDR3 DNA is TGTGCCAGCAGCTTAACAGGGGGGCAGTTCTTC.

The gene calls are TRBV2 and TRBJ2-2; 8 positions agree with TRBD2. V lost 7 bases to trimming and J lost 7 bases; unmatched junction nucleotides: 8. Germline values: CDR1 SNHLY, CDR2 FYNNEI. The CDR3 length is 14 residues. The CDR3 protein is CASTYGGGNGELFF. The CDR3 coding sequence is TGTGCCAGCACCTACGGGGGGGGCAACGGGGAGCTGTTTTTT. The full variable domain, with the rest looked up from reference TRBV2 and TRBJ2-2, is EPEVTQTPSHQVTQMGQEVILRCVPISNHLYFYWYRQILGQKVEFLVSFYNNEISEKSEIFDDQFSVERPDGSNFTLKIRSTKLEDSAMYFCASTYGGGNGELFFGEGSRLTVL.

This CDR3 is CASSSRTGGGYTF. The CDR3, as DNA: TGTGCCAGCAGCTCCCGGACAGGAGGTGGCTACACCTTC. The chain carries TRBV14 and TRBJ1-2; TRBD1 matches at 7 bases. The trim removed 5 bases at V and 7 bases at J, leaving 7 bases unmatched. Germline V gene sequence: CDR1 SGHDN, CDR2 FVKESK. The CDR3 covers 13 residues. Full variable domain (rest looked up from reference TRBV14 and TRBJ1-2): EAGVTQFPSHSVIEKGQTVTLRCDPISGHDNLYWYRRVMGKEIKFLLHFVKESKQDESGMPNNRFLAERTGGTYSTLKVQPAELEDSGVYFCASSSRTGGGYTFGSGTRLTVV.

The rearrangement uses TRBV7-8 and TRBJ1-2, with 12 bases fitting TRBD1. The germline V gene has CDR1 SGHVS and CDR2 FQNEAQ. The CDR3 is 16 amino acids. The trim removed 3 bases at V and 7 bases at J, leaving 9 bases unmatched. The CDR3 reads CASSFENRDRGPGYTF. CDR3 in DNA: TGTGCCAGCAGCTTTGAGAACCGGGACAGGGGGCCTGGCTACACCTTC.

A few counts support this clone. The rearrangement links TRBV27 to TRBJ1-5, with D maybe TRBD1 (6 bases). The germline gives CDR1 MNHEY, CDR2 SMNVEV (reference sequence). The CDR3 runs to 15 residues. V dropped 8 bases and J dropped 6 bases, with 20 bases sitting between them. DNA of the CDR3: TGTGCCAGCGGCCGGGCAGGGGCTAAAGGTCAGCCCCAGCATTTT. As protein: CASGRAGAKGQPQHF.

The J gene is TRBJ2-7, the V gene TRBV10-3, with TRBD1 matching 9 bases. With V trimmed by 2 bases and J by 5 bases, 10 bases remained unmatched. The CDR3 has 16 residues. Germline CDR1 and CDR2: ENHRY and SYGVKD. The CDR3 DNA follows: TGTGCCATCAGTGAGACGAAAGGGACAGGGTTACACGAGCAGTACTTC. Translated, it gives CAISETKGTGLHEQYF.

The rearrangement joins TRBV18 to TRBJ2-1; 15 bases are a match to TRBD2. The trim removed 3 bases at V and 5 bases at J, leaving 2 bases unmatched. Looked up from germline, CDR1 is KGHSH and CDR2 is LQKENI. CDR3 length: 16 amino acids. The CDR3 region is CASSPGLAGGNNEQFF. The CDR3 DNA is TGTGCCAGCTCACCGGGACTAGCGGGAGGAAACAATGAGCAGTTCTTC.

This clone is large by share. The chain is built from TRBV6-6 and TRBJ1-5; 9 bases are a match to TRBD1. The CDR3 is 15 amino acids. The J segment lost 6 bases and the V segment lost 5 bases, leaving 8 bases of the junction unmatched. Germline assignment: CDR1 MNHNY and CDR2 SVGAGI (reference sequence). CDR3 amino acids: CASSEGQGYRQPQHF. CDR3 DNA: TGTGCCAGCAGTGAGGGACAGGGATATCGTCAGCCCCAGCATTTT.

This chain joins TRBV5-4 and TRBJ1-2; TRBD1 is a possible D gene (6 bases). Trimming took 3 bases from V and 4 from J, leaving 10 bases between them. The CDR3 covers 13 residues. Per the germline V gene, CDR1 is SGHNT and CDR2 is YYREEE (reference sequence). The CDR3 loop reads CASSSQGPYGYTF. DNA for the CDR3: TGTGCCAGCAGCTCCCAGGGGCCCTATGGCTACACCTTC. The entire variable domain, with the rest obtained from reference TRBV5-4 and TRBJ1-2, is as follows: ETGVTQSPTHLIKTRGQQVTLRCSSQSGHNTVSWYQQALGQGPQFIFQYYREEENGRGNFPPRFSGLQFPNYSSELNVNALELDDSALYLCASSSQGPYGYTFGSGTRLTVV.

V usage is TRBV28 and J usage is TRBJ1-2; the D is unclear. CDR1 MDHEN and CDR2 SYDVKM come from the germline V gene. There are 12 residues in the CDR3. V shed 6 bases and J shed 2 bases, with 7 bases lying between them. The CDR3 reads CASRIINYGYTF. In nucleotides, the CDR3 is TGTGCCAGCAGAATAATCAACTATGGCTACACCTTC.